This T cell receptor (beta chain) was identified during a study of vaccination effects on CD4 cells after COVID-19. Whole-study findings and limits: Marked clonal contraction of infection- and vaccine-induced clones was seen late after vaccination.

Clones were sequenced by immunoSEQ multiplex PCR, and TCRdb holds only the in-frame ones, with some missing. This sample carries 60,000 to 90,000 clones, roughly four fifths of them seen once, and the ten largest clones take more than 1%. Trimming removed 0 bases at V and 3 bases at J, with 10 bases between. CDR1 is KGHDR and CDR2 is SFDVKD in the germline V gene. The CDR3 loop spans 15 amino acids. In regard to this clone: What it binds is not known.

Expansion of antigen-specific CD4+ T cells with viral peptide pools was carried out by the ViraFEST assay before sequencing. With more than nine days of culture completed, CD4+ T cells were isolated. Each person got two doses of an mRNA SARS-CoV-2 vaccine, BNT162b2 or mRNA-1273. Nucleocapsid antibodies stayed negative before and after vaccination, showing no earlier SARS-CoV-2 infection. Wells each received two million PBMC, cultured with approximately 9.7 IU/ml IL-2 and 9.5 to 10 ug/ml peptides. Half-medium replacement with IL-2 medium occurred on days 3 and 7. The material was CD4+ T cells from PBMCs cultured with HCoV-229E spike peptides, obtained after COVID-19 vaccination. This clonotype was sampled from a human donor who received a COVID-19 vaccine. The rearrangement links TRBV24-1 to TRBJ2-5, with D perhaps TRBD1 or TRBD2 (6 bases each). The CDR3, as DNA: TGTGCCACCAGTGATTTGGGGGGGACAAAAGAGACCCAGTACTTC. It codes for CATSDLGGTKETQYF.